These 10 T cell receptor beta chains were sequenced from one sample in a study of blood T cell repertoires in COVID-19. TCRdb's table, derived via immunoSEQ multiplex PCR, lists solely in-frame clones and lacks some. The sample carries 20,000 to 30,000 clones, 77% recorded once. The sequenced material came from peripheral blood. The source is a man older than 75 with active or convalescent COVID-19.

This rearrangement joins TRBV27 to TRBJ2-7; 12 bases fit TRBD1. V lost 2 bases to trimming and J lost 7 bases; unmatched junction nucleotides: 18. The CDR3 covers 19 residues. Germline CDR1 is MNHEY and CDR2 is SMNVEV (reference sequence). In DNA form, the CDR3 reads TGTGCCAGCAGTTTACGCCGGGACAGGGGGCGCAGACCAATGGGGGAGCAGTACTTC. Its translation: CASSLRRDRGRRPMGEQYF.

The chain couples TRBV6-5 to TRBJ2-7; 9 positions match TRBD1. V dropped 4 bases and J dropped 0; count of bases not matched to a gene: 4. The CDR3 loop spans 15 amino acids. The germline CDR1 and CDR2 sequences are MNHEY and SVGAGI. The CDR3 loop is CASSSGQGSSYEQYF. CDR3 in DNA: TGTGCCAGCAGTTCGGGACAGGGATCCTCCTACGAGCAGTACTTC.

The chain combines TRBV14 with TRBJ2-3; 7 bases map to TRBD2. There are 15 residues in the CDR3. Germline V gene data show CDR1 as SGHDN and CDR2 as FVKESK. Germline trimming cut 5 bases from V and 2 bases from J; bases unmatched to any gene: 7. The DNA for the CDR3 is TGTGCCAGCAGCTCACTAGCGTCAACCACAGATACGCAGTATTTT. Translated: CASSSLASTTDTQYF.

The chain employs TRBV29-1 and TRBJ2-3; the D gene is possibly TRBD1 (5 bases). CDR3 length equals 15 residues. The V end lost 3 bases, the J end lost 11 bases, and 24 bases lay between the germline ends. Germline V gene lookup returns CDR1 SQVTM and CDR2 ANQGSEA. The CDR3 protein is CSVESRAPSIKWQYF. The CDR3 bases are TGCAGCGTTGAGAGCAGGGCCCCCAGTATTAAATGGCAGTATTTT.

This clone was detected once. The J gene is TRBJ2-5, the V gene TRBV6-6, with D tentatively TRBD2 (6 bases). V gave up 6 bases and J gave up 5 bases, with 16 bases separating them. Looked up from germline, CDR1 is MNHNY and CDR2 is SVGAGI (reference sequence). This CDR3 contains 14 residues. Here the CDR3 reads CASSHGGAGETQYF. As DNA, the CDR3 is TGTGCCAGCAGCCACGGTGGGGCGGGGGAGACCCAGTACTTC.

The chain links TRBV9 to TRBJ2-3; D not resolved. Germline lookup yields CDR1 SGDLS and CDR2 YYNGEE. The CDR3 length is 12 residues. With 4 bases removed from V and 6 bases from J, the gap between germline ends came to 9 bases. As DNA, the CDR3 is TGTGCCAGCAGCCCTGTAGTGGATACGCAGTATTTT. It encodes CASSPVVDTQYF. Full variable domain (outside the CDR3, taken from reference TRBV9 and TRBJ2-3): DSGVTQTPKHLITATGQRVTLRCSPRSGDLSVYWYQQSLDQGLQFLIQYYNGEERAKGNILERFSAQQFPDLHSELNLSSLELGDSALYFCASSPVVDTQYFGPGTRLTVL.

The chain uses TRBV2 and TRBJ1-6; D perhaps matches TRBD1 (5 bases). Per the germline V gene, CDR1 is SNHLY and CDR2 is FYNNEI. Trimming shortened V by 3 bases and J by 10 bases, and 13 bases separated the two germline ends. The CDR3 sequence is 14 residues long. CDR3 residues: CASSDWGTVSPLHF. The DNA for the CDR3 is TGTGCCAGCAGTGATTGGGGCACGGTGTCACCCCTCCACTTT.

Within the sample, this clone is medium-sized. The V call is TRBV4-1, the J call TRBJ1-1; TRBD1 agrees at 8 bases. The CDR3 length is 15 residues. V lost 1 base to trimming and J lost 4 bases; unmatched junction nucleotides: 5. Germline assignment: CDR1 MGHRA and CDR2 YSYEKL. CDR3 region: CASSQVGQGGTEAFF. The CDR3 coding sequence is TGCGCCAGCAGCCAAGTCGGACAGGGAGGCACTGAAGCTTTCTTT.

J is TRBJ2-7 and V is TRBV29-1; 13 nucleotides line up with TRBD2. The CDR3 is 13 residues long. In germline, CDR1 is SQVTM, CDR2 ANQGSEA. V was pared by 4 bases and J by 9 bases, with 6 bases of the junction left unmatched. The CDR3 bases are TGCAGCGTTGCGACTAGCGGGAGGTCCGGGCAGTACTTC. Translating it yields CSVATSGRSGQYF.

The CDR3 spells CASSPLPGGMRSSYEQYF. The CDR3 nucleotides read TGTGCCAGCTCACCACTGCCAGGGGGCATGAGGAGCTCCTACGAGCAGTACTTC. This chain links TRBV18 with TRBJ2-7; 8 bases match TRBD1. In germline, CDR1 is KGHSH, CDR2 LQKENI. The V and J ends lost 1 base and 0 bases, in that order; junction bases with no gene match: 11. The CDR3 totals 18 residues. The variable domain in full, completed from reference TRBV18 and TRBJ2-7, reads NAGVMQNPRHLVRRRGQEARLRCSPMKGHSHVYWYRQLPEEGLKFMVYLQKENIIDESGMPKERFSAEFPKEGPSILRIQQVVRGDSAAYFCASSPLPGGMRSSYEQYFGPGTRLTVT.